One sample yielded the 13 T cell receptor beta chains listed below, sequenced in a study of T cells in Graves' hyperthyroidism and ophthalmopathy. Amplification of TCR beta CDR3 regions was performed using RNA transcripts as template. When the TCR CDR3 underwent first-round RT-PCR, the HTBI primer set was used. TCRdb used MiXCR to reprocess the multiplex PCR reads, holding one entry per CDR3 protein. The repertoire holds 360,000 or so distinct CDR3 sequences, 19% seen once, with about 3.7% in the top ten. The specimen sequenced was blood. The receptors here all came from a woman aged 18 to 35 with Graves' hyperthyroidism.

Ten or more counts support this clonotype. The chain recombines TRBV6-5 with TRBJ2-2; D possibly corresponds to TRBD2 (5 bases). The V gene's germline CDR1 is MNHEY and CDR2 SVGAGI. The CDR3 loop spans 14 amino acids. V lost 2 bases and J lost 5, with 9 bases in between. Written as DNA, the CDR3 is TGTGCCAGCAGTTACAGTCCGGGGACCGGGGAGCTGTTTTTT. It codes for CASSYSPGTGELFF.

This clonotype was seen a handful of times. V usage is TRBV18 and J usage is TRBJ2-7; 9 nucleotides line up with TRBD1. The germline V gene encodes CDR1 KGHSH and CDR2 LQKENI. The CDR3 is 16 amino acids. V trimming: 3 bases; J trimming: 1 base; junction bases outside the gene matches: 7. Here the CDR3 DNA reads TGTGCCAGCTCACCGAACAGGGGGCTAAGTTCCTACGAGCAGTACTTC. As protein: CASSPNRGLSSYEQYF.

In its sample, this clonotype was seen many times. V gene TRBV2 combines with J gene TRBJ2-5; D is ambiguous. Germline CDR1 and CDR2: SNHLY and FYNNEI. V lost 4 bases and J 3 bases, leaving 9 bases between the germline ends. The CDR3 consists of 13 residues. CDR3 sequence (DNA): TGTGCCAGCAGTGGTGAGGTTAAAGAGACCCAGTACTTC. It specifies CASSGEVKETQYF.

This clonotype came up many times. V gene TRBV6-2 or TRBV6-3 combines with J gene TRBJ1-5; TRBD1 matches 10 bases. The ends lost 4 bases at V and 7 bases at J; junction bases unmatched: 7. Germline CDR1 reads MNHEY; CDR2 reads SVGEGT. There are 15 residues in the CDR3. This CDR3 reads CASSWGTGDDQPQHF. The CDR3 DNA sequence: TGTGCCAGCAGTTGGGGGACAGGGGATGACCAGCCCCAGCATTTT.

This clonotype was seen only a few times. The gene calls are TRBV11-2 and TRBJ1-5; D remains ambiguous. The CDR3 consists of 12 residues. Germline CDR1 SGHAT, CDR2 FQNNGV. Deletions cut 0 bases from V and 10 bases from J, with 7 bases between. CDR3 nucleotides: TGTGCCAGCAGCTTAGAAGGGAGTCCCCAGCATTTT. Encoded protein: CASSLEGSPQHF.

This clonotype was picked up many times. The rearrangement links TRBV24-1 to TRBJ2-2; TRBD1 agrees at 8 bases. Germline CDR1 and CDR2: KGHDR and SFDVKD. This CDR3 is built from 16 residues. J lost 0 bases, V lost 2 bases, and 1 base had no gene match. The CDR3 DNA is TGTGCCACCAGTGATTGGACAGGGTCGAACACCGGGGAGCTGTTTTTT. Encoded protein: CATSDWTGSNTGELFF.

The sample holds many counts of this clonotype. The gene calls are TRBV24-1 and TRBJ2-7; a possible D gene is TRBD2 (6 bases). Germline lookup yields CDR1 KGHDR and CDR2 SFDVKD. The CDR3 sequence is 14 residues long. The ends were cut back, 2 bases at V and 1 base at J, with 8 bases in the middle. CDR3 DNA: TGTGCCACCAGTGATTCCCGGGGGTCCTACGAGCAGTACTTC. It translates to CATSDSRGSYEQYF.

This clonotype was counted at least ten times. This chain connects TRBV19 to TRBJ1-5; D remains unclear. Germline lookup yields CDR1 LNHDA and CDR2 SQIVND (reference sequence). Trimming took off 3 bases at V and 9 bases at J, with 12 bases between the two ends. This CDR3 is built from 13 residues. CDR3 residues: CASSIDSRGPQHF. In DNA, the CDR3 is TGTGCCAGTAGTATCGACTCCCGGGGGCCCCAGCATTTT. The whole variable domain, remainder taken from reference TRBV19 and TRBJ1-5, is DGGITQSPKYLFRKEGQNVTLSCEQNLNHDAMYWYRQDPGQGLRLIYYSQIVNDFQKGDIAEGYSVSREKKESFPLTVTSAQKNPTAFYLCASSIDSRGPQHFGDGTRLSIL.

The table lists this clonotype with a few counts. The chain's CDR3 is CAISKGTNNQPQHF. CDR3 DNA: TGTGCCATCAGTAAAGGGACAAACAATCAGCCCCAGCATTTT. The chain joins TRBV10-3 to TRBJ1-5; tentative D call: TRBD1 (6 bases). The CDR3 has 14 residues. V was clipped by 5 bases and J by 3 bases, with 11 bases between them. Germline V CDR1 and CDR2: ENHRY, SYGVKD.

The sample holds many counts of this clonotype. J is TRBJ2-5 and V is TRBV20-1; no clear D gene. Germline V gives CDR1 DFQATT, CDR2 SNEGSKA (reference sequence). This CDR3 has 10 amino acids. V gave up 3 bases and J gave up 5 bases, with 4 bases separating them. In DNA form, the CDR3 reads TGCAGTGCTAGGTGGGAGACCCAGTACTTC. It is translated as CSARWETQYF.

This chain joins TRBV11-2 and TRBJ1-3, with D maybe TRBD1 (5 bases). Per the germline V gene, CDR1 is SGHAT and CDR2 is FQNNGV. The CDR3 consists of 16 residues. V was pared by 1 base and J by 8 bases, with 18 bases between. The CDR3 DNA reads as TGTGCCAGCAGCTTAGGCATTAGCGGGGCGGTAGACACCATATATTTT. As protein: CASSLGISGAVDTIYF.

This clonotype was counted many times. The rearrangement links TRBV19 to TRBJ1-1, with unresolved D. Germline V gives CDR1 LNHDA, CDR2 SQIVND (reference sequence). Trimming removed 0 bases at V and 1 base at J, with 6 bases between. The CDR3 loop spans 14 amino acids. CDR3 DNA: TGTGCCAGTAGTATAGATAAAAGGAACACTGAAGCTTTCTTT. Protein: CASSIDKRNTEAFF.

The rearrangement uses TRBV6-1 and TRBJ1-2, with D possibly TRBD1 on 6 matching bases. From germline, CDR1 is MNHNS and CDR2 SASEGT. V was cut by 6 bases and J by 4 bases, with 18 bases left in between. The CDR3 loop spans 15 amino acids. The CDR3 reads CASRRGQTNTYGYTF. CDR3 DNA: TGTGCCAGCAGAAGAGGACAGACCAATACCTATGGCTACACCTTC.